The source of this T cell receptor beta chain is a study of blood T cell repertoires in COVID-19 (dated by TCRdb to the early 2020s). For the wider study: Samples covering the acute and convalescent phases of COVID-19 were provided by collaborators in the United States, Italy and Spain. The material from the prospective study consisted of cDNA or gDNA derived from T cells, B-cell-depleted T cells, or PBMCs. The dataset comprised deeply sampled blood TCRbeta repertoires from subjects exposed to, actively infected with, or recovered from COVID-19. The repertoires were released in a freely available public database meant as a resource for research on the immune response to SARS-CoV-2. Samples were obtained from the ongoing ImmuneRACE study (first 160 participants) and from 1,254 subjects provided by 6 global collaborators. Nearly every sample came with metadata listing a de-identified subject ID, COVID-19 status, age in years and sex. Where HLA class I and class II types were available, the types were taken from metadata supplied by the sample provider, not from assay-based typing.

CDR1 and CDR2, per the germline V gene, are SGHAT and FQNNGV. After removal of 6 bases from V and 3 bases from J, the junction retains 12 bases not matched to a gene. The CDR3 holds 16 amino acids from the cysteine to the phenylalanine. The kept DNA is CDR3 alone, 48 bases in frame from the first base. The immunoSEQ Assay, a bias-controlled multiplex PCR, was used to amplify TCRbeta CDR3 regions from genomic DNA. The paper's processing steps were these. The number of nucleated cells in each sample was estimated from the amplification of reference gene primers within the assay. To quantify the absolute abundance of each unique TCRbeta CDR3 rearrangement, sequence reads were collapsed and filtered. For each sample, productive Simpson clonality was calculated by taking the square root of Simpson's diversity index across productive rearrangements. In TCRdb, the immuneACCESS table is reduced to in-frame sequences with V and J assigned. These tables do not hold every clone; where another copy was compared, an unresolved V gene accounts for under half, and the others remain unexplained. The V and J calls and clone size were taken over from that table, and D and trimming were inferred from the DNA. The sample table contains 100,000 to 150,000 clones; only one count was recorded for approximately 90% of them. The top ten constitute roughly 18% of the sample.

Each collaborating institution followed its own protocols to collect whole blood in K2EDTA tubes. For TCRbeta analysis, collaborator samples were shipped as frozen whole blood, as isolated PBMCs, or as DNA extracted from either sample type. About this clone itself: Its antigen is still unknown. Per-nucleotide qualities are absent, and no much larger clonotype sits a single base away.

On the study overall, not on this receptor specifically: The amount of clinical and demographic metadata varied by source and participant and was provided uncurated.

The receptor chain draws on TRBV11-2 and TRBJ1-2; TRBD1 lines up with 8 middle nucleotides. The sequence derives from a man aged 50-59 years with active or convalescent COVID-19. Sequencing was done on a sample of peripheral blood. The nucleotides read TGTGCCAGCAGTCCCTACCGGGACAGGAGCTACTATGGCTACACCTTC. The encoded protein is CASSPYRDRSYYGYTF.